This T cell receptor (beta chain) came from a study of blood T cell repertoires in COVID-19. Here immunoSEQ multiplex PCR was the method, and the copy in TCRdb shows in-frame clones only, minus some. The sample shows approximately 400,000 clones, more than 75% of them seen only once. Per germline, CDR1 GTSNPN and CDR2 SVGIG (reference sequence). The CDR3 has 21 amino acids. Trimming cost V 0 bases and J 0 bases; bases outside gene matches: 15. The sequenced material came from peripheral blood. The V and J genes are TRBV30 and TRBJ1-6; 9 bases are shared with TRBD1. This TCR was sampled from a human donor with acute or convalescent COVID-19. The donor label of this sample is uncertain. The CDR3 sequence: CAWSVIGRRQGVSSYNSPLHF. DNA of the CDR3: TGTGCCTGGAGTGTAATCGGAAGGAGACAGGGGGTGAGCTCCTATAATTCACCCCTCCACTTT.